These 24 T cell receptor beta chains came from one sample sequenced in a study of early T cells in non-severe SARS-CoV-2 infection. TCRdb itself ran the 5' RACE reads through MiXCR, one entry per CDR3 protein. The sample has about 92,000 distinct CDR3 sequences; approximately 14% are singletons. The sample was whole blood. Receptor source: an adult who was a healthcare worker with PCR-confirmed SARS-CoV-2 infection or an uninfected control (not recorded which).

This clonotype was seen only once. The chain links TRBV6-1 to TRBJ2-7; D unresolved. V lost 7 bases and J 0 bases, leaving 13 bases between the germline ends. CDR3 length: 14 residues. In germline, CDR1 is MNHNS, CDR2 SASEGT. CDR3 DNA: TGTGCCAGCATGAGTACGAGGAGCTCCTACGAGCAGTACTTC. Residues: CASMSTRSSYEQYF.

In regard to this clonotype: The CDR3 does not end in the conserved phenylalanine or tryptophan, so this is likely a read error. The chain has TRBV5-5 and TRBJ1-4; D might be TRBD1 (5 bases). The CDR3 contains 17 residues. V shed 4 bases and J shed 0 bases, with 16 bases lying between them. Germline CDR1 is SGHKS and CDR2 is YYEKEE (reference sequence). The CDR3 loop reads CASSPPTGPATNEKLFS. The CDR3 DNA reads TGTGCCAGCAGCCCTCCAACAGGACCTGCAACTAATGAAAAACTGTTTTCT.

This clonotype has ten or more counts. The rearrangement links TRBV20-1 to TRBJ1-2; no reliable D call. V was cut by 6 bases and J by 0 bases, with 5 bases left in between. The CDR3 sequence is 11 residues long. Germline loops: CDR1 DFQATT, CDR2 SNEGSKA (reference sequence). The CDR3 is CSAVANYGYTF. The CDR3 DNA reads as TGCAGTGCCGTCGCTAACTATGGCTACACCTTC.

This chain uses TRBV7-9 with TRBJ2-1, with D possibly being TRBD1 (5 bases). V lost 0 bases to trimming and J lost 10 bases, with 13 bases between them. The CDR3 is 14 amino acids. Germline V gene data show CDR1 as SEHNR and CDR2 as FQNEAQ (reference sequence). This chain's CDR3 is CASSLAVVAGEQFF. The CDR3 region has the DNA TGTGCCAGCAGCTTAGCCGTCGTCGCAGGGGAGCAGTTCTTC.

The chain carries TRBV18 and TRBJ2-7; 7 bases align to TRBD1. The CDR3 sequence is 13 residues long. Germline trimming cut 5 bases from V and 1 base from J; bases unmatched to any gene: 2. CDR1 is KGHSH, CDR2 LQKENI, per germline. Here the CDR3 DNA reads TGTGCCAGCTCAGGGACAGTATCCTACGAGCAGTACTTC. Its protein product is CASSGTVSYEQYF. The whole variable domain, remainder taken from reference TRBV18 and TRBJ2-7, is NAGVMQNPRHLVRRRGQEARLRCSPMKGHSHVYWYRQLPEEGLKFMVYLQKENIIDESGMPKERFSAEFPKEGPSILRIQQVVRGDSAAYFCASSGTVSYEQYFGPGTRLTVT.

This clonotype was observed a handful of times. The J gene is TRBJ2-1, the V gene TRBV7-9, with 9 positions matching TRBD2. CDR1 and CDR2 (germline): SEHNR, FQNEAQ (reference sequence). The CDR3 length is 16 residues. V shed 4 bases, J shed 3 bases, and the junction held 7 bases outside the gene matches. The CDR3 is CASSSRVSGGYNEQFF. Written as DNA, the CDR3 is TGTGCCAGCAGCTCCCGAGTTAGCGGGGGCTACAATGAGCAGTTCTTC.

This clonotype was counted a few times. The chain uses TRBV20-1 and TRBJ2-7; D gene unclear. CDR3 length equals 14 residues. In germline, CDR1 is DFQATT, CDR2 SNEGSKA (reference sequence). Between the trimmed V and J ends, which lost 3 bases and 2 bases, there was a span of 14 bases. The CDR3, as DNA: TGCAGTGCTAGCATCTTCCCCACTACCTACGAGCAGTACTTC. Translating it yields CSASIFPTTYEQYF.

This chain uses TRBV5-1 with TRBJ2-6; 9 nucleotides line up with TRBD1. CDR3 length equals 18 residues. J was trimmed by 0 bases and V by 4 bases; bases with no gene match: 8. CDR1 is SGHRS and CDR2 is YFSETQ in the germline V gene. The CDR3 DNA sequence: TGCGCCAGCAGCCCCCGTGGACAGGGGATCTCTGGGGCCAACGTCCTGACTTTC. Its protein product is CASSPRGQGISGANVLTF.

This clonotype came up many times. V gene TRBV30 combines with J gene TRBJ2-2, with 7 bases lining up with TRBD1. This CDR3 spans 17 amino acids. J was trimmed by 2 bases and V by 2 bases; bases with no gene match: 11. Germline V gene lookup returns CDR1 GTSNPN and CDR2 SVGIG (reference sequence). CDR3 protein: CAWSPAQGDRNTGELFF. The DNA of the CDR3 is TGTGCCTGGAGTCCCGCCCAGGGGGATCGCAACACCGGGGAGCTGTTTTTT.

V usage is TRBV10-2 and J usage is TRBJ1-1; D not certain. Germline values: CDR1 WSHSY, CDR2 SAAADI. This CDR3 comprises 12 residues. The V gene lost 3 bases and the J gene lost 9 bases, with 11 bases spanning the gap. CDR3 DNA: TGCGCCAGCAGTGAAAGGAACGAAAAAGCTTTCTTT. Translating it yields CASSERNEKAFF.

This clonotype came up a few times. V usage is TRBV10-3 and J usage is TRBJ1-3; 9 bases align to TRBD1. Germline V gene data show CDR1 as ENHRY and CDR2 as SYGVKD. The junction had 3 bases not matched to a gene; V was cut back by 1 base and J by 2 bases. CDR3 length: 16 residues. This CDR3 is CAISELGQGTGNTIYF. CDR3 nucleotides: TGTGCCATCAGTGAGTTGGGACAGGGCACTGGAAACACCATATATTTT.

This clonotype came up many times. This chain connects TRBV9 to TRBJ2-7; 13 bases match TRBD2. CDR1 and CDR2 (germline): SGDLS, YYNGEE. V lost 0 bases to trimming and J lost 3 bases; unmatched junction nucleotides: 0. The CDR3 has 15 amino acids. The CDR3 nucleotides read TGTGCCAGCAGCGTAGGGACTAGCGGGAGCTACGAGCAGTACTTC. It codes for CASSVGTSGSYEQYF.

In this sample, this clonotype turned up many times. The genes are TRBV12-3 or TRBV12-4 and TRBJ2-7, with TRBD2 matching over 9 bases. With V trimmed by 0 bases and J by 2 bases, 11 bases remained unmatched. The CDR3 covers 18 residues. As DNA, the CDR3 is TGTGCCAGCAGTTTAGCGCTAGGACTAGCGCTTGCAACCTACGAGCAGTACTTC. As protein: CASSLALGLALATYEQYF.

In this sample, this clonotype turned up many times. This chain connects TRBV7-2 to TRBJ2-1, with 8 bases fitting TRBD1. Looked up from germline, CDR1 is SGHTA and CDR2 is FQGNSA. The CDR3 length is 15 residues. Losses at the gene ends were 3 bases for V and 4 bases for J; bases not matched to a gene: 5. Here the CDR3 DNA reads TGTGCCAGCAGCTTTAGACAGGGGACTTACAATGAGCAGTTCTTC. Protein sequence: CASSFRQGTYNEQFF.

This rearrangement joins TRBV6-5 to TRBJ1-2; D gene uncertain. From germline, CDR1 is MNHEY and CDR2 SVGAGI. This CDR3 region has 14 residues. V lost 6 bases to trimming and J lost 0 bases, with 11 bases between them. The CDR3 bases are TGTGCCAGCAGATCACACGCGACTAACTATGGCTACACCTTC. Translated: CASRSHATNYGYTF.

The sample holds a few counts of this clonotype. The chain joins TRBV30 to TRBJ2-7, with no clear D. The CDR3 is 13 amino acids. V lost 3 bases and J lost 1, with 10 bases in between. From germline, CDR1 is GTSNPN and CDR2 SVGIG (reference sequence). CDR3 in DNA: TGTGCCTGGAGGGAGACGGAGTCCTACGAGCAGTACTTC. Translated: CAWRETESYEQYF.

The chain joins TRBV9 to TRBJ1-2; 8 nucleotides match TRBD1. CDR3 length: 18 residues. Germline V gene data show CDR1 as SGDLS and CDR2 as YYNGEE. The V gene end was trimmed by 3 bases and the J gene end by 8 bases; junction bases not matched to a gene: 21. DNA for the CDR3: TGTGCCAGCAGCGGAACGCCCAGGGGGTATACAGGGGGTTACGGCTACACCTTC. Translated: CASSGTPRGYTGGYGYTF.

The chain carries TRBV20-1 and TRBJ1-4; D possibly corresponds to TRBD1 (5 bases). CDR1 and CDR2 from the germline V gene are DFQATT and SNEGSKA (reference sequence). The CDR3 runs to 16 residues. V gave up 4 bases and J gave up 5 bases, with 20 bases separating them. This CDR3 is CSATLSPGTDNEKLFF. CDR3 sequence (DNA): TGCAGTGCTACGCTATCACCCGGGACGGACAATGAAAAACTGTTTTTT.

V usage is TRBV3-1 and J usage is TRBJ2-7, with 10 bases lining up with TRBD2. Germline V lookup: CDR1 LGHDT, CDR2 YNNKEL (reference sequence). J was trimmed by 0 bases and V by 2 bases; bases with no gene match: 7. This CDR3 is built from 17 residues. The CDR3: CASSQNPTSGYSYEQYF. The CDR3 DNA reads TGTGCCAGCAGCCAAAACCCGACTAGCGGGTACTCCTACGAGCAGTACTTC.

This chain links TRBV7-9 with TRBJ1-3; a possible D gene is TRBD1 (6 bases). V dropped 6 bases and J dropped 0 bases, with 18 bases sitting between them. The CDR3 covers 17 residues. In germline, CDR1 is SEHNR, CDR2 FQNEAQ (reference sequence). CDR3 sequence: CASSGAGQKISGNTIYF. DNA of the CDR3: TGTGCCAGCAGTGGTGCAGGACAGAAAATCTCTGGAAACACCATATATTTT. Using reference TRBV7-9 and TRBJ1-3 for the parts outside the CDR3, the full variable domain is DTGVSQNPRHKITKRGQNVTFRCDPISEHNRLYWYRQTLGQGPEFLTYFQNEAQLEKSRLLSDRFSAERPKGSFSTLEIQRTEQGDSAMYLCASSGAGQKISGNTIYFGEGSWLTVV.

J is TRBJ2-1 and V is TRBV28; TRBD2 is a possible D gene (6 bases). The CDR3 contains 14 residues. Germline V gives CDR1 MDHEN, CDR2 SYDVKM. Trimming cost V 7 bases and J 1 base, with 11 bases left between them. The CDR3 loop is CASKVAVSYNEQFF. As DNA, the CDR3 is TGTGCCAGCAAGGTAGCGGTGTCCTACAATGAGCAGTTCTTC.

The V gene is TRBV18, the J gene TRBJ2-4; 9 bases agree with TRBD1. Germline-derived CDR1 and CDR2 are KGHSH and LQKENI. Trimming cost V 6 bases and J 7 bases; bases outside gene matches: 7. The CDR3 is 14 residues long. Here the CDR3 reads CASSSTGGGNIQYF. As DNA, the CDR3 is TGTGCCAGCTCGTCAACAGGGGGCGGGAACATTCAGTACTTC.

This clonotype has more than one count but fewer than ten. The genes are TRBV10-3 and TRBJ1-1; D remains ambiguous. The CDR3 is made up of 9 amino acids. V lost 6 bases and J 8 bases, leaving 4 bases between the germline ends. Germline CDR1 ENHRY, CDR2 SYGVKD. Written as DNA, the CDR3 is TGTGCCATCAGACAAGAAGCTTTCTTT. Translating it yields CAIRQEAFF.

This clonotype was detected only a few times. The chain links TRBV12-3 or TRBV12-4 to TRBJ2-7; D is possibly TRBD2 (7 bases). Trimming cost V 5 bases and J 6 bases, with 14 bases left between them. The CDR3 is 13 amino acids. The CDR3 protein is CASSPRGGPEQYF. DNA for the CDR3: TGTGCCAGCAGTCCAAGGGGGGGGCCCGAGCAGTACTTC.